The source of this T cell receptor (beta chain) is a study of shared clonotypes between healthy human individuals. Study-wide background: The study used three CD4 naive, three CD4 memory, two CD8 naive and one CD8 memory plate per donor. Whole-study findings and limits: Compared with clonotypes that all four donors shared, non-shared clonotypes had lower generation probabilities. Generally, naive subsets came out with larger estimated richness than memory subsets.

Replicate PCRs run on sorted subsets employed 200 to 250 ng DNA, 30,000 to 35,000 T cell genomes. The method was immunoSEQ multiplex PCR; TCRdb's version includes in-frame clones alone and lacks a portion of them. The profile shows hundreds of thousands of clones, around 73% of them singletons. J gave up 7 bases and V 2 bases, and 5 bases lay outside the gene matches. Germline lookup yields CDR1 MGHRA and CDR2 YSYEKL. This CDR3 contains 15 residues. With regard to this clone: The antigen remains undetermined.

This clonotype was obtained from a woman aged 25 to 39 in good health. V and J are TRBV4-1 and TRBJ2-1, with 10 bases lining up with TRBD2. The sequenced sample was memory CD4+ T cells sorted from blood. The sample's subset: CD45RA-negative fraction. The CDR3 reads CASSQPISGRNEQFF. The CDR3 DNA follows: TGCGCCAGCAGCCAACCGATTAGCGGGAGGAATGAGCAGTTCTTC.